A selection of T cell receptor beta chains follows, all from one sample in a study of vaccination and CD4 T cells after COVID-19. These receptors have no known antigen. TCRdb used MiXCR to reprocess the PCR reads, holding one entry per CDR3 protein. Among some 17,000 distinct CDR3 sequences listed, over 40% were seen once. The sequencing here drew on CD4+ T cells from blood, cultured in vitro, taken before SARS-CoV-2 vaccination. The receptor set was obtained from a human donor who received a COVID-19 vaccine. Each CDR3 is given with its conserved first and last residue. A D gene is named only where the DNA matches it firmly. The listing skips clone size in some rows; elsewhere it reads once, few, many or a size class.

TRBD2,TRBJ2-3,-,TRBV19,CASSTPGGAGLDTQYF,TGTGCCAGTAGTACCCCGGGAGGTGCGGGGCTTGATACGCAGTATTTT
TRBD1,TRBJ1-5,few,TRBV12-3/TRBV12-4,CASSFFRGQPQHF,TGTGCCAGCAGTTTCTTCAGGGGGCAGCCCCAGCATTTT
-,TRBJ1-1,few,TRBV21-1,CASSSTGTGCTEAFF,TGTGCCAGCAGCTCCACCGGGACAGGGTGCACTGAAGCTTTCTTT
-,TRBJ2-5,-,TRBV30,CAWNPGEVETQYF,TGTGCCTGGAACCCGGGGGAAGTAGAGACCCAGTACTTC
-,TRBJ1-2,-,TRBV7-3,CASSLLPGANYGYTF,TGTGCCAGCAGCTTATTACCAGGGGCTAACTATGGCTACACCTTC
-,TRBJ1-5,few,TRBV6-1,CASSEAPSAPFSQHF,TGTGCCAGCAGTGAAGCGCCCAGTGCGCCCTTTTCTCAGCATTTT
-,TRBJ2-6,-,TRBV6-2/TRBV6-3,CASSYSSGANVLTF,TGTGCCAGCAGTTACAGCTCTGGGGCCAACGTCCTGACTTTC
-,TRBJ2-6,-,TRBV7-9,CASSGQGISGANVLTF,TGTGCCAGCAGCGGGCAGGGAATCTCTGGGGCCAACGTCCTGACTTTC
TRBD2,TRBJ2-5,few,TRBV20-1,CSASGGAVRSETQYF,TGCAGTGCTAGCGGGGGGGCTGTTCGGTCTGAGACCCAGTACTTC
-,TRBJ2-3,-,TRBV7-2,CASSLSRGADTQYF,TGTGCCAGCAGCTTAAGTCGGGGAGCCGATACGCAGTATTTT
-,TRBJ2-1,-,TRBV19,CASSPTSFNEQFF,TGTGCCAGTAGCCCGACAAGCTTCAATGAGCAGTTCTTC
-,TRBJ1-2,-,TRBV6-1,CASSEVLGRRYGYTF,TGTGCCAGCAGTGAAGTCCTGGGGCGCCGGTATGGCTACACCTTC
TRBD1,TRBJ2-7,once,TRBV11-1,CASSLDRGSYEQYF,TGTGCCAGCAGCTTAGACAGGGGATCCTACGAGCAGTACTTC
TRBD1,TRBJ1-2,-,TRBV29-1,CSVLTGGQRGYTF,TGCAGCGTCTTGACAGGGGGTCAGCGTGGCTACACCTTC
-,TRBJ2-1,-,TRBV7-9,CASSSAGGSSYNEQFF,TGTGCCAGCAGCTCAGCCGGGGGTAGCTCCTACAATGAGCAGTTCTTC
TRBD1,TRBJ2-7,few,TRBV20-1,CSARGRTGVIYEQYF,TGCAGTGCTAGAGGGAGGACAGGGGTCATCTACGAGCAGTACTTC
-,TRBJ2-1,-,TRBV27,CASSLGQVRYNEQFF,TGTGCCAGCAGTTTAGGTCAGGTTCGCTACAATGAGCAGTTCTTC
TRBD1,TRBJ2-5,-,TRBV11-2,CASSQGTGVQETQYF,TGTGCCAGCAGTCAAGGGACAGGGGTGCAAGAGACCCAGTACTTC
TRBD1,TRBJ2-5,-,TRBV18,CASSPPGQVGETQYF,TGTGCCAGCTCACCACCGGGACAGGTGGGAGAGACCCAGTACTTC
-,TRBJ1-2,few,TRBV20-1,CSARGGLGQGHGYTF,TGCAGTGCTAGAGGTGGTTTGGGACAAGGGCATGGCTACACCTTC
TRBD1,TRBJ1-5,few,TRBV2,CASSGGQVSNQPQHF,TGTGCCAGCAGTGGTGGACAGGTTAGCAATCAGCCCCAGCATTTT
-,TRBJ2-4,-,TRBV7-2,CASSLARGNIQYF,TGTGCCAGCAGCTTAGCACGCGGGAACATTCAGTACTTC
-,TRBJ1-3,-,TRBV12-3/TRBV12-4,CASTLNAGTGNTIYF,TGTGCCAGCACCCTTAACGCGGGTACTGGAAACACCATATATTTT
-,TRBJ1-6,-,TRBV3-1,CASSQVGGSPLHF,TGTGCCAGCAGCCAAGTAGGTGGTTCACCCCTCCACTTT
-,TRBJ1-6,few,TRBV12-3/TRBV12-4,CASSLEGRSDSPLHF,TGTGCCAGCAGTTTAGAGGGGAGGAGTGATTCACCCCTCCACTTT
TRBD1,TRBJ1-2,few,TRBV2,CASVRDREDKTGYTF,TGTGCCAGCGTTAGGGACAGGGAAGATAAAACTGGCTACACCTTC
TRBD1,TRBJ2-2,-,TRBV30,CAWNQDRGSTGELFF,TGTGCCTGGAACCAAGACAGGGGCTCGACCGGGGAGCTGTTTTTT
-,TRBJ2-3,-,TRBV1,CTSSQARGAPTDTQYF,TGCACCAGCAGCCAAGCGCGGGGGGCCCCTACAGATACGCAGTATTTT
TRBD1,TRBJ2-3,-,TRBV20-1,CSASRTGSTDTQYF,TGCAGTGCTAGTAGGACAGGGAGCACAGATACGCAGTATTTT
TRBD2,TRBJ2-5,-,TRBV25-1,CASSDRRGGRETQYF,TGTGCCAGCAGTGATCGGCGGGGGGGCCGAGAGACCCAGTACTTC
-,TRBJ1-6,few,TRBV5-6,CASSLGQNYNSPLHF,TGTGCCAGCAGCTTGGGACAGAACTATAATTCACCCCTCCACTTT
TRBD1,TRBJ1-2,-,TRBV20-1,CSAERDRGLGYTF,TGCAGTGCTGAGAGGGACAGGGGGCTTGGCTACACCTTC
-,TRBJ2-3,-,TRBV6-1,CASSDNRVAPTDTQYF,TGTGCCAGCAGTGACAATCGGGTGGCCCCCACAGATACGCAGTATTTT
TRBD1,TRBJ2-5,few,TRBV30,CAWSPGQGIETQYF,TGTGCCTGGAGTCCCGGACAGGGGATTGAGACCCAGTACTTC
TRBD1,TRBJ2-5,-,TRBV7-6,CASTPTGGETQYF,TGTGCCAGCACCCCGACAGGGGGAGAGACCCAGTACTTC
-,TRBJ1-1,-,TRBV5-4,CASSRMATDSNTEAFF,TGTGCCAGCAGTCGTATGGCGACAGACTCGAACACTGAAGCTTTCTTT
-,TRBJ1-5,few,TRBV6-1,CASNLGGQPQHF,TGTGCCAGCAACCTAGGGGGACAGCCCCAGCATTTT
TRBD1,TRBJ1-3,-,TRBV5-1,CASSFAGGLSGNTIYF,TGCGCCAGCAGCTTTGCAGGGGGCCTCTCTGGAAACACCATATATTTT
TRBD1,TRBJ2-7,-,TRBV6-1,CASSRLTTGGQSYEQYF,TGTGCCAGCAGTCGGCTTACTACAGGGGGCCAGTCCTACGAGCAGTACTTC
TRBD2,TRBJ2-7,-,TRBV6-1,CASKGLVEFDEQYF,TGTGCCAGCAAAGGACTAGTGGAATTCGACGAGCAGTACTTC
-,TRBJ2-3,-,TRBV5-4,CASSPPRGETDTQYF,TGTGCCAGCAGCCCCCCCCGGGGAGAAACAGATACGCAGTATTTT
-,TRBJ2-3,-,TRBV5-4,CASSGSPDSPTDTQYF,TGTGCCAGCAGCGGAAGTCCGGACAGTCCCACAGATACGCAGTATTTT